This paragraph covers one T cell receptor beta chain sequence. V was clipped by 3 bases and J by 6 bases, with 15 bases between them. This CDR3 spans 15 amino acids. CDR1 and CDR2 from the germline V gene are MDHEN and SYDVKM. Original data processing: Scientists estimated how many nucleated cells there were by amplifying reference gene primers. Data came from immunoSEQ multiplex PCR; TCRdb stores just in-frame clones and leaves some out. From that table come the V and J calls and clone size; the DNA was used to work out D and trimming. Here the sample spans 150,000 to 200,000 clones, roughly 89% being singletons. This sample is part of a study of blood T cell repertoires in COVID-19. Study in general: From the United States, Italy and Spain came samples of acute and convalescent COVID-19. The cDNA or gDNA used as material had been derived from T cells, B-cell-depleted T cells, or PBMCs.

Sequencing was performed on peripheral blood. The source is a woman in her fifties or sixties who had recovered from COVID-19. The rearrangement joins TRBV28 to TRBJ1-5; D unresolved. The CDR3 DNA reads TGTGCCAGCAGTTTGCCTGCGGGTCCGGGTCAGCCCCAGCATTTT. It encodes CASSLPAGPGQPQHF.